The rows below give T cell receptor beta chains drawn from one sample of a study of blood T cells in healthy people across ages. TCRdb independently ran MiXCR on the 5' RACE reads; one entry per CDR3 protein. The sample has fewer than 900,000 distinct CDR3 sequences; roughly two fifths are singletons. The sample was blood. Every receptor here comes from a woman aged 55-70 years in good health. The conserved cysteine and the conserved F or W are not part of the CDR3 here. The listing skips clone size in some rows; elsewhere it reads once, few, many or a size class.

v_gene	abundance	j_gene	CDR3aa
TRBV27	NA	TRBJ2-7	ASTQGTSGTYEQY
TRBV7-2	few	TRBJ1-5	ASSLGLDRTDQPQH
TRBV28	few	TRBJ2-1	ASSLAGTSHNEQF
TRBV30	NA	TRBJ2-3	AWRTSGDTDTQY
TRBV12-3/TRBV12-4	few	TRBJ2-1	ASGLEGGSYNEQF
TRBV24-1	NA	TRBJ2-6	ATSEGDYGANVLT
TRBV6-5	NA	NA	ASSYGLAGADETQY
TRBV10-1	few	TRBJ2-5	ASALGGGLAGAQY
TRBV27	NA	TRBJ2-5	ASSPRQRPYNEQY
TRBV10-3	NA	TRBJ1-1	AISDDRNTEAF
TRBV10-3	NA	TRBJ2-3	AISGGGTDTQY
TRBV4-3	NA	TRBJ1-5	ASSQVLGDGQPQH
TRBV7-3	once	TRBJ2-3	ASSSTRGDTDTQY
TRBV18	few	TRBJ2-3	ASSPQLSDTQY
TRBV3-1	NA	TRBJ2-5	ASSQTNGRMETQY
TRBV20-1	NA	NA	SALRNRGEGGSTAINEQY
TRBV6-2/TRBV6-3	NA	TRBJ2-3	ASSFGRDFRY
TRBV10-3	few	TRBJ1-6	AISESSQAVPLH